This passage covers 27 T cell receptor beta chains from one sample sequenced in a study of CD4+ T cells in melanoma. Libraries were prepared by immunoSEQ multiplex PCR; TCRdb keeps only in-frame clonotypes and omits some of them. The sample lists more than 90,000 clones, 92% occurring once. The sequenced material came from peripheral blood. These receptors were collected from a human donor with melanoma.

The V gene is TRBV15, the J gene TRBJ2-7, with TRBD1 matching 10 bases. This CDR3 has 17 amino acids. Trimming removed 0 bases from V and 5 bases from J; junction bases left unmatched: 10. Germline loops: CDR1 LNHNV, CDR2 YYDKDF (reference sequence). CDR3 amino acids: CATSRDQGQGKRNEQYF. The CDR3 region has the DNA TGTGCCACCAGCAGAGATCAGGGACAGGGGAAGAGAAACGAGCAGTACTTC. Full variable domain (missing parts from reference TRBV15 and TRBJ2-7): DAMVIQNPRYQVTQFGKPVTLSCSQTLNHNVMYWYQQKSSQAPKLLFHYYDKDFNNEADTPDNFQSRRPNTSFCFLDIRSPGLGDTAMYLCATSRDQGQGKRNEQYFGPGTRLTVT.

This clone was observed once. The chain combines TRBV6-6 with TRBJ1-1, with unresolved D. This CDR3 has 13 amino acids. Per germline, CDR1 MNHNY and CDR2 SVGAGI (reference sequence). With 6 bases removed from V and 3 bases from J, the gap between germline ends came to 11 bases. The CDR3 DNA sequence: TGTGCCAGCAGGGATCCTGGGGACACTGAAGCTTTCTTT. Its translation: CASRDPGDTEAFF.

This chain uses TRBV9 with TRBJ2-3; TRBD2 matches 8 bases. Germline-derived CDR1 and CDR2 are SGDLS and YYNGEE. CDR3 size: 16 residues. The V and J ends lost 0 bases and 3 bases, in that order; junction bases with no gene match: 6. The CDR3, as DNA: TGTGCCAGCAGCGTAGCGGCGGGAGGATATACAGATACGCAGTATTTT. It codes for CASSVAAGGYTDTQYF.

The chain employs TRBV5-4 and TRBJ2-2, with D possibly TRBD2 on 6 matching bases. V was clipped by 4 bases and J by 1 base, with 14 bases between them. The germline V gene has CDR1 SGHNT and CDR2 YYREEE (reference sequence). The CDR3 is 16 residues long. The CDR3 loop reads CASSVGAGLNTGELFF. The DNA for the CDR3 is TGTGCCAGCAGCGTGGGCGCGGGGCTGAACACCGGGGAGCTGTTTTTT.

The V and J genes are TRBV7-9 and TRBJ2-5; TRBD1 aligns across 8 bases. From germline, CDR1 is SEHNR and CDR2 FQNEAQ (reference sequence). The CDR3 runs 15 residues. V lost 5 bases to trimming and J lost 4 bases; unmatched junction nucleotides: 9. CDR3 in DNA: TGTGCCAGCAGCACCACCAGGACAGGGCTAGAGACCCAGTACTTC. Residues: CASSTTRTGLETQYF.

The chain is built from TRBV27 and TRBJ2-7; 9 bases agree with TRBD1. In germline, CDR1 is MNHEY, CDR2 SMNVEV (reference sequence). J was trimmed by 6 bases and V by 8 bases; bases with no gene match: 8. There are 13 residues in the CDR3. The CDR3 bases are TGTGCCAGCTGTCCCGGGACAGGGAGCGAGCAGTACTTC. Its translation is CASCPGTGSEQYF.

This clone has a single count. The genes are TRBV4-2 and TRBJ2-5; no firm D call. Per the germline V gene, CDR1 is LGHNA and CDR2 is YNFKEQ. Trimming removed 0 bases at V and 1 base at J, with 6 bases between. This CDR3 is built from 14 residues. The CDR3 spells CASSQEGFQETQYF. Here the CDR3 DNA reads TGTGCCAGCAGCCAAGAGGGGTTCCAAGAGACCCAGTACTTC.

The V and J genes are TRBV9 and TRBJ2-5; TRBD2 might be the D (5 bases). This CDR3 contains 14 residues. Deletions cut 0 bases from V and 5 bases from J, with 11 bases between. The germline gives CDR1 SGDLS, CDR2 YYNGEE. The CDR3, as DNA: TGTGCCAGCAGCGTAGCGGGTAGCGCGGAGACCCAGTACTTC. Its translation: CASSVAGSAETQYF. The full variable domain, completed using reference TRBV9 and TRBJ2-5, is DSGVTQTPKHLITATGQRVTLRCSPRSGDLSVYWYQQSLDQGLQFLIQYYNGEERAKGNILERFSAQQFPDLHSELNLSSLELGDSALYFCASSVAGSAETQYFGPGTRLLVL.

CDR3 protein: CASSPAGQRNEKLFF. DNA for the CDR3: TGTGCCAGCAGCCCCGCCGGGCAGCGTAATGAAAAACTGTTTTTT. The V and J genes are TRBV28 and TRBJ1-4; D not resolved. V lost 6 bases to trimming and J lost 4 bases, with 15 bases between them. The CDR3 covers 15 residues. CDR1 is MDHEN, CDR2 SYDVKM, per germline.

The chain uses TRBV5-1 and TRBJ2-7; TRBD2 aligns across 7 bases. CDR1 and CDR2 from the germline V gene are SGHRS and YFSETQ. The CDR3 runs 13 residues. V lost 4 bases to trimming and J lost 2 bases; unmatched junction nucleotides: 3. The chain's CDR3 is CASSPGGTYEQYF. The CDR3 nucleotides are TGCGCCAGCAGCCCCGGGGGGACCTACGAGCAGTACTTC.

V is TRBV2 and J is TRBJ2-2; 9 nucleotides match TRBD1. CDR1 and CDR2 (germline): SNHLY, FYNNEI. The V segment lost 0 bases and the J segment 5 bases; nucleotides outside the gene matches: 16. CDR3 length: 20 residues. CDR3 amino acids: CASSEAQSAGQGSGTGELFF. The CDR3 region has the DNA TGTGCCAGCAGTGAAGCCCAATCCGCAGGACAGGGGTCCGGGACCGGGGAGCTGTTTTTT.

CDR3 loop: CASSLRGGVIPTGELFF. DNA for the CDR3: TGTGCCAGCAGCTTAAGGGGGGGCGTTATCCCCACCGGGGAGCTGTTTTTT. V is TRBV7-3 and J is TRBJ2-2; perhaps TRBD2 as D (7 bases). Trimming left V 1 base short and J 4 bases short, with 16 bases between. In germline, CDR1 is SGHTA, CDR2 FQGTGA. CDR3 length equals 17 residues.

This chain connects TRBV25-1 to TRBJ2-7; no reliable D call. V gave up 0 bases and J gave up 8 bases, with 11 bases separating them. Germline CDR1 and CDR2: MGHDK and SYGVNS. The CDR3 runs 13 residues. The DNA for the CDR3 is TGTGCCAGCAGTGAATATGGGGTCAGCAAGCAGTACTTC. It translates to CASSEYGVSKQYF.

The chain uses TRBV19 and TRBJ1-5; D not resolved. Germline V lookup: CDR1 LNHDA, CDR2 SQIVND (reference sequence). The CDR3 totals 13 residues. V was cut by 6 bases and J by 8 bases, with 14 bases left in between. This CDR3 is CASSINRPEPQHF. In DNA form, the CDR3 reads TGTGCCAGTAGCATAAATAGGCCGGAGCCCCAGCATTTT.

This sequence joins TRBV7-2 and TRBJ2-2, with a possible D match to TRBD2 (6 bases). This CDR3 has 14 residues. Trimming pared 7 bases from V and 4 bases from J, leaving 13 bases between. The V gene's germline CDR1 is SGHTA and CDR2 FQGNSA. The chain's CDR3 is CASTVYSGTGELFF. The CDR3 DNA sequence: TGTGCCAGCACCGTTTATAGCGGCACCGGGGAGCTGTTTTTT.

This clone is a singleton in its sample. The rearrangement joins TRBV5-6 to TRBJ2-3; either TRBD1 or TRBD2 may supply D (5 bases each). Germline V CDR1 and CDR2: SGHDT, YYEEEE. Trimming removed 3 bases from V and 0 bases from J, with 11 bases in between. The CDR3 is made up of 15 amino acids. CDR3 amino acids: CASSYRDASTDTQYF. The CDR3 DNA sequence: TGTGCCAGCAGCTACCGGGACGCTAGCACAGATACGCAGTATTTT.

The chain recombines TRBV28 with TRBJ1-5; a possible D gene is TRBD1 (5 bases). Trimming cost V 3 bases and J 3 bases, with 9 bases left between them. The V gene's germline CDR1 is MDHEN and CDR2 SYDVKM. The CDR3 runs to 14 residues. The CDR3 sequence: CASSLGHDNQPQHF. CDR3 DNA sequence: TGTGCCAGCAGTTTGGGGCACGACAATCAGCCCCAGCATTTT.

The CDR3 region is CASSLPGTGPSNYGYTF. The CDR3 region has the DNA TGTGCCAGCAGTCTACCAGGGACAGGGCCCTCTAACTATGGCTACACCTTC. The V call is TRBV28, the J call TRBJ1-2; 9 bases match TRBD1. Germline lookup yields CDR1 MDHEN and CDR2 SYDVKM. The CDR3 sequence is 17 residues long. J gave up 0 bases and V 5 bases, and 10 bases lay outside the gene matches.

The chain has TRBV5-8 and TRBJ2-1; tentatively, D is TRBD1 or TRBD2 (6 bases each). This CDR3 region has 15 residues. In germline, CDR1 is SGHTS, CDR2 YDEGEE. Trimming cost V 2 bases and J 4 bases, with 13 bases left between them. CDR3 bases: TGTGCCAGCAGCTTTGCTGGGGGGCCTTACAATGAGCAGTTCTTC. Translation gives CASSFAGGPYNEQFF.

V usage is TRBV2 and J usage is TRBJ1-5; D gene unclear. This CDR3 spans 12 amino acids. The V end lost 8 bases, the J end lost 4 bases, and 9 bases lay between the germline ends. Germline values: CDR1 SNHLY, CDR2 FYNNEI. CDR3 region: CASGGVNQPQHF. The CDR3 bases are TGTGCCAGCGGAGGCGTTAATCAGCCCCAGCATTTT.

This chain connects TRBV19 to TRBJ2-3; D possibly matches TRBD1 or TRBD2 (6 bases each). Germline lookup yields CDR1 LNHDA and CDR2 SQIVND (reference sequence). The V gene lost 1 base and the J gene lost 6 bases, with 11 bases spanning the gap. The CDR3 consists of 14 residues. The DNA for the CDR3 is TGTGCCAGTAGTATAGCGGGGGCGGGGGATACGCAGTATTTT. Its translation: CASSIAGAGDTQYF.

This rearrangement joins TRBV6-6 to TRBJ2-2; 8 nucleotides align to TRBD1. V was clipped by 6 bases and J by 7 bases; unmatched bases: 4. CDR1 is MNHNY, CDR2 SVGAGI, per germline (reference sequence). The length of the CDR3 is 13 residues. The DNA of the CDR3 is TGTGCCAGCAGGACAGGGGCTGGCGGGGAGCTGTTTTTT. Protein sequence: CASRTGAGGELFF.

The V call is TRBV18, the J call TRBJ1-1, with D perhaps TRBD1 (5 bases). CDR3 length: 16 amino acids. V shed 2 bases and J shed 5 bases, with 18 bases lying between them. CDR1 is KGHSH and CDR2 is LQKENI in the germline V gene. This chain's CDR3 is CASSPSTPQGGTEAFF. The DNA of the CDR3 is TGTGCCAGCTCACCATCGACCCCGCAGGGAGGGACTGAAGCTTTCTTT.

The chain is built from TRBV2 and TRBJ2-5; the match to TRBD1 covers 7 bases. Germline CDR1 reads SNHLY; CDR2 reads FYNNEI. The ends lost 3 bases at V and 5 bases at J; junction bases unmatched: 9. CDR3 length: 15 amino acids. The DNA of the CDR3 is TGTGCCAGCAGTGATTGGAGACAGGGTGGTGAGACCCAGTACTTC. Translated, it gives CASSDWRQGGETQYF.

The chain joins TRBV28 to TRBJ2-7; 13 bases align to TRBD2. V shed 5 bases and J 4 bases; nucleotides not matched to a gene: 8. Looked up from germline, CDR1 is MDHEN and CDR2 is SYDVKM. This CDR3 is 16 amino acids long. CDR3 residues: CASSRLAGGHPYEQYF. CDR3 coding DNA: TGTGCCAGCAGTCGACTAGCGGGAGGTCATCCTTACGAGCAGTACTTC.

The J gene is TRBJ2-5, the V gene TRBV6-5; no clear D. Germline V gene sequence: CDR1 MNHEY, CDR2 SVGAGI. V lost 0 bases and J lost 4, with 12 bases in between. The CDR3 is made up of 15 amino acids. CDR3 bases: TGTGCCAGCAGTTACTCGAGAGTGATCGGAGAGACCCAGTACTTC. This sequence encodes CASSYSRVIGETQYF.

The CDR3 nucleotides read TGCGCCAGCAGCCCCGGGAGGACAGGGACAAATTCAGAGGGCCGAAACATTCAGTACTTC. It yields the protein CASSPGRTGTNSEGRNIQYF. The genes are TRBV4-1 and TRBJ2-4, with D tentatively TRBD1 (8 bases). CDR1 is MGHRA and CDR2 is YSYEKL in the germline V gene. This CDR3 spans 20 amino acids. Trimming left V 4 bases short and J 6 bases short, with 31 bases between.